These 21 T cell receptor beta chains came from one sample sequenced in a study of blood T cell repertoires in COVID-19. Method: immunoSEQ multiplex PCR; TCRdb's copy keeps in-frame clones and lacks some. The sample has around 80,000 clones; about 87% are singletons. Sequenced material: peripheral blood. All receptors derive from a man older than 75 with active or convalescent COVID-19.

This clone was seen a single time. V gene TRBV28 combines with J gene TRBJ1-5; TRBD1 is a possible D gene (6 bases). The CDR3 sequence is 15 residues long. The germline gives CDR1 MDHEN, CDR2 SYDVKM. The V end lost 7 bases, the J end lost 7 bases, and 20 bases lay between the germline ends. CDR3 bases: TGTGCCAGCACCCGAACAGGGATAGGAGGCCAGCCCCAGCATTTT. This translates into CASTRTGIGGQPQHF.

The chain has TRBV19 and TRBJ1-5, with D hard to call. The length of the CDR3 is 13 residues. V dropped 3 bases and J dropped 5 bases, with 8 bases sitting between them. From germline, CDR1 is LNHDA and CDR2 SQIVND (reference sequence). The CDR3 is CASSIGGDQPQHF. In nucleotides, the CDR3 is TGTGCCAGTAGTATTGGCGGAGATCAGCCCCAGCATTTT.

The rearrangement links TRBV24-1 to TRBJ2-1, with 8 bases identical to TRBD1. The CDR3 totals 14 residues. Trimming at V came to 4 bases and at J to 7 bases, leaving 5 bases not matched to a gene. Germline CDR1 KGHDR, CDR2 SFDVKD. The CDR3 sequence is CATSDPGQVNEQFF. CDR3 in DNA: TGTGCCACCAGTGACCCGGGACAGGTGAATGAGCAGTTCTTC.

A few counts support this clone. The gene calls are TRBV4-1 and TRBJ1-4, with D unclear. Per germline, CDR1 MGHRA and CDR2 YSYEKL. Trimming removed 4 bases from V and 0 bases from J, with 9 bases in between. This CDR3 is 15 amino acids long. The CDR3 loop reads CASSRGQTTNEKLFF. The CDR3 bases are TGCGCCAGCAGCCGAGGGCAAACAACTAATGAAAAACTGTTTTTT.

This chain connects TRBV6-6 to TRBJ2-2, with 8 bases matching TRBD2. The ends lost 5 bases at V and 1 base at J; junction bases unmatched: 9. The germline gives CDR1 MNHNY, CDR2 SVGAGI (reference sequence). CDR3 size: 17 residues. CDR3 bases: TGTGCCAGCAGTCCATACCCGGGACTAGTGAACACCGGGGAGCTGTTTTTT. Amino acid sequence: CASSPYPGLVNTGELFF.

The chain combines TRBV9 with TRBJ2-2, with 8 bases that match TRBD2. Germline trimming cut 0 bases from V and 7 bases from J; bases unmatched to any gene: 5. Germline V gene sequence: CDR1 SGDLS, CDR2 YYNGEE. The CDR3 loop spans 15 amino acids. The DNA of the CDR3 is TGTGCCAGCAGCGTAGTTTCAGCGGGAGTCGGGGAGCTGTTTTTT. Its protein product is CASSVVSAGVGELFF.

The chain uses TRBV7-9 and TRBJ2-7, with 9 bases identical to TRBD1. The CDR3 has 16 residues. J gave up 5 bases and V 1 base, and 9 bases lay outside the gene matches. CDR1 is SEHNR, CDR2 FQNEAQ, per germline (reference sequence). Here the CDR3 DNA reads TGTGCCAGCAGCTTAGGGGTGTCGGACAGGGGCGACGAGCAGTACGTC. Amino acids: CASSLGVSDRGDEQYV.

This clone was recorded a few times. The chain joins TRBV3-1 (or the pseudogene TRBV3-2) to TRBJ1-2; TRBD1 agrees at 10 bases. V was clipped by 1 base and J by 3 bases; unmatched bases: 8. Germline loops: CDR1 LGHDT, CDR2 YNNKEL (reference sequence). The CDR3 sequence is 17 residues long. CDR3: CASSQGMPGQGYYGYTF. CDR3 DNA: TGTGCCAGCAGCCAAGGAATGCCGGGACAGGGGTACTATGGCTACACCTTC.

The genes are TRBV27 and TRBJ1-2, with unresolved D. The CDR3 is made up of 16 amino acids. Germline CDR1 MNHEY, CDR2 SMNVEV (reference sequence). Trimming cost V 2 bases and J 8 bases, with 21 bases left between them. CDR3 bases: TGTGCCAGCAGTTTAAATCGTGCGGCGGGTTTTCGAGGCTACACCTTC. Translation: CASSLNRAAGFRGYTF.

This clone was seen just once. The gene calls are TRBV10-1 and TRBJ1-1; perhaps TRBD1 as D (6 bases). This CDR3 spans 14 amino acids. Germline values: CDR1 WNHNN, CDR2 SYGVQD (reference sequence). V lost 0 bases and J 4 bases, leaving 9 bases between the germline ends. CDR3 loop: CASSESRGSTEAFF. As DNA, the CDR3 is TGCGCCAGCAGTGAGTCGAGGGGGAGCACTGAAGCTTTCTTT.

The J gene is TRBJ1-2, the V gene TRBV28; D possibly corresponds to TRBD1 (6 bases). There are 14 residues in the CDR3. Germline V gene lookup returns CDR1 MDHEN and CDR2 SYDVKM. V was clipped by 6 bases and J by 1 base, with 12 bases between them. The CDR3 protein is CASRVDSVNYGYTF. CDR3 in DNA: TGTGCCAGCAGAGTGGACAGTGTTAACTATGGCTACACCTTC.

The sample holds a few counts of this clone. The chain recombines TRBV19 with TRBJ1-2; D gene uncertain. The CDR3 is 13 amino acids. CDR1 LNHDA and CDR2 SQIVND come from the germline V gene (reference sequence). Between the trimmed V and J ends, which lost 7 bases and 0 bases, there was a span of 9 bases. The CDR3 reads CASTTTSNYGYTF. The DNA of the CDR3 is TGTGCCAGTACCACTACATCTAACTATGGCTACACCTTC.

The J gene is TRBJ2-6, the V gene TRBV11-3; D may be TRBD2 (6 bases). The ends were cut back, 5 bases at V and 2 bases at J, with 13 bases in the middle. CDR1 and CDR2 from the germline V gene are SGHNT and YENEEA. This CDR3 is built from 16 residues. The CDR3 bases are TGTGCCAGCAGCCGAGGAGGGTCCCCTGGGGCCAACGTCCTGACTTTC. This sequence encodes CASSRGGSPGANVLTF.

This chain uses TRBV7-9 with TRBJ2-7; TRBD1 matches at 7 bases. This CDR3 comprises 12 residues. CDR1 and CDR2 from the germline V gene are SEHNR and FQNEAQ (reference sequence). V gave up 5 bases and J gave up 7 bases; unmatched junction bases: 5. The CDR3 region is CASSQTGVEQYV. DNA of the CDR3: TGTGCCAGCAGCCAAACAGGGGTTGAGCAGTACGTC.

This clone was recorded only once. The same CDR3 arises from other DNA sequences in this sample as well. The chain's CDR3 is CAWSVSVNTEAFF. The CDR3 bases are TGTGCCTGGAGTGTATCCGTGAACACTGAAGCTTTCTTT. V gene TRBV30 combines with J gene TRBJ1-1, with D uncertain. Germline loops: CDR1 GTSNPN, CDR2 SVGIG (reference sequence). The V end lost 0 bases, the J end lost 0 bases, and 5 bases lay between the germline ends. CDR3 length: 13 amino acids.

The V and J genes are TRBV5-4 and TRBJ1-1; TRBD1 is a possible D gene (6 bases). The CDR3 is 14 amino acids. V gave up 0 bases and J gave up 5 bases, with 11 bases separating them. Germline V gene lookup returns CDR1 SGHNT and CDR2 YYREEE (reference sequence). In DNA, the CDR3 is TGTGCCAGCAGCTTGGTTGGGGGGGCGACTGAAGCTTTCTTT. It encodes CASSLVGGATEAFF.

This sequence joins TRBV3-1 (or the pseudogene TRBV3-2) and TRBJ2-5; no reliable D call. CDR3 size: 14 residues. The V gene lost 0 bases and the J gene lost 1 base, with 6 bases spanning the gap. Germline loops: CDR1 LGHDT, CDR2 YNNKEL (reference sequence). In nucleotides, the CDR3 is TGTGCCAGCAGCCAAGATGGCAGCCAAGAGACCCAGTACTTC. Its protein is CASSQDGSQETQYF.

The gene calls are TRBV27 and TRBJ1-3; 12 bases align to TRBD1. The germline CDR1 and CDR2 sequences are MNHEY and SMNVEV (reference sequence). V trimming: 11 bases; J trimming: 0 bases; junction bases outside the gene matches: 8. CDR3 length: 16 residues. CDR3 in DNA: TGTGCCGTCCGGGACAGGGGGCCCCCCTCTGGAAACACCATATATTTT. It encodes CAVRDRGPPSGNTIYF.

J is TRBJ2-3 and V is TRBV30, with 7 positions matching TRBD2. This CDR3 is 13 amino acids long. V lost 5 bases to trimming and J lost 1 base; unmatched junction nucleotides: 3. The germline V gene encodes CDR1 GTSNPN and CDR2 SVGIG (reference sequence). CDR3 residues: CAWVGGGTDTQYF. In DNA, the CDR3 is TGTGCCTGGGTGGGAGGGGGCACAGATACGCAGTATTTT. Complete variable domain (other parts from reference TRBV30 and TRBJ2-3): SQTIHQWPATLVQPVGSPLSLECTVEGTSNPNLYWYRQAAGRGLQLLFYSVGIGQISSEVPQNLSASRPQDRQFILSSKKLLLSDSGFYLCAWVGGGTDTQYFGPGTRLTVL.

This clone was seen once. The chain joins TRBV7-9 to TRBJ2-1; the match to TRBD2 covers 10 bases. The CDR3 has 15 residues. V was clipped by 5 bases and J by 4 bases; unmatched bases: 5. In germline, CDR1 is SEHNR, CDR2 FQNEAQ (reference sequence). CDR3 nucleotides: TGTGCCAGCAGCACACCGGGACTAGCGTACAATGAGCAGTTCTTC. The encoded protein is CASSTPGLAYNEQFF. Supplemented by reference TRBV7-9 and TRBJ2-1, the full variable domain reads DTGVSQNPRHKITKRGQNVTFRCDPISEHNRLYWYRQTLGQGPEFLTYFQNEAQLEKSRLLSDRFSAERPKGSFSTLEIQRTEQGDSAMYLCASSTPGLAYNEQFFGPGTRLTVL.

The gene calls are TRBV5-6 and TRBJ1-2; 7 nucleotides line up with TRBD1. CDR1 is SGHDT and CDR2 is YYEEEE in the germline V gene. This CDR3 has 14 amino acids. With V trimmed by 4 bases and J by 2 bases, 5 bases remained unmatched. Written as DNA, the CDR3 is TGTGCCAGCAGCGTGACAGGGTTGAACTATGGCTACACCTTC. Protein: CASSVTGLNYGYTF.